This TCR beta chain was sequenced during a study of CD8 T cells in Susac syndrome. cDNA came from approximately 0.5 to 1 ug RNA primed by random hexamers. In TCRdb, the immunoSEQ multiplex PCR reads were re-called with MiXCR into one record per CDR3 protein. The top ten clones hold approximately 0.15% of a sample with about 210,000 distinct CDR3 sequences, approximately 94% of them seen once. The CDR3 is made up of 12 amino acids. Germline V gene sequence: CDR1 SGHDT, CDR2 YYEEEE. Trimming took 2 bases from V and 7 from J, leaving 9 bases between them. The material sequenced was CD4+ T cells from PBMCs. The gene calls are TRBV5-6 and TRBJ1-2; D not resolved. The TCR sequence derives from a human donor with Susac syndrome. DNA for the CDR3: TGTGCCAGCAGCTTACGGTGGGTTGGCTACACCTTC. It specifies CASSLRWVGYTF. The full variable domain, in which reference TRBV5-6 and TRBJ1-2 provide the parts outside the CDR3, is DAGVTQSPTHLIKTRGQQVTLRCSPKSGHDTVSWYQQALGQGPQFIFQYYEEEERQRGNFPDRFSGHQFPNYSSELNVNALLLGDSALYLCASSLRWVGYTFGSGTRLTVV.